A single sample gave rise to the 28 T cell receptor beta chains below, sequenced in a study of cytomegalovirus exposure and HLA in healthy donors. TCRdb's table, derived via immunoSEQ multiplex PCR, lists solely in-frame clones and lacks some. Seen here are about 160,000 clones, roughly 89% observed once, and the top ten hold 4% to 4.5%. Sequencing input: PBMCs. These receptors originate from a man between 18 and 29 years old in good health and CMV-seropositive.

The genes are TRBV21-1 and TRBJ1-4; the D call of TRBD1 is as the table states it, not checked on the DNA. TRBV21-1 is a listed pseudogene. The CDR3 is 15 residues long. The CDR3 region is CASSKRTALNEKLFF. The CDR3 DNA sequence: TGTGCCAGCAGCAAAAGAACAGCCCTTAATGAAAAACTGTTTTTT.

The chain carries TRBV5-4 and TRBJ2-5; possible D gene TRBD1, 5 bases. With 0 bases removed from V and 6 bases from J, the gap between germline ends came to 9 bases. Germline V gene sequence: CDR1 SGHNT, CDR2 YYREEE (reference sequence). This CDR3 is 13 amino acids long. As DNA, the CDR3 is TGTGCCAGCAGCTTGGATCAGGGCCAGACCCAGTACTTC. Translated: CASSLDQGQTQYF.

This clone came up a few times. The genes are TRBV18 and TRBJ2-7, with D perhaps TRBD1 (6 bases). V was clipped by 1 base and J by 5 bases, with 12 bases between them. The CDR3 is 14 amino acids. Germline V gives CDR1 KGHSH, CDR2 LQKENI. The CDR3 sequence is CASSPQQGIHEQYF. CDR3 DNA: TGTGCCAGCTCACCACAGCAGGGGATCCACGAGCAGTACTTC.

The chain is built from TRBV5-6 and TRBJ2-1, with 7 nucleotides matching TRBD2. The CDR3 extends over 15 amino acids. From germline, CDR1 is SGHDT and CDR2 YYEEEE. V was clipped by 0 bases and J by 1 base; unmatched bases: 1. The CDR3 bases are TGTGCCAGCAGCTTGGAGCGGGGTTCCTACAATGAGCAGTTCTTC. Amino acids: CASSLERGSYNEQFF.

This clone was detected once. The chain has TRBV6-5 and TRBJ2-2, with D perhaps TRBD2 (7 bases). The germline V and J ends were trimmed by 1 base and 4 bases, with 13 bases remaining between them. The germline V gene encodes CDR1 MNHEY and CDR2 SVGAGI. The CDR3 is made up of 16 amino acids. The CDR3 DNA sequence: TGTGCCAGCAGTTACTGGGGGGGCAAGGGCACCGGGGAGCTGTTTTTT. Translation gives CASSYWGGKGTGELFF.

The chain carries TRBV19 and TRBJ2-2, with 7 positions matching TRBD2. J lost 3 bases, V lost 3 bases, and 4 bases had no gene match. Germline V gene lookup returns CDR1 LNHDA and CDR2 SQIVND (reference sequence). This CDR3 region has 15 residues. CDR3 sequence (DNA): TGTGCCAGTAGTATTGGGGGGGGAGACACCGGGGAGCTGTTTTTT. Amino acids: CASSIGGGDTGELFF.

This clone occurred once. A read error is possible here, since a much larger clone lies one base away. The CDR3 DNA follows: TGTGCCAGCAGCGAGACTAGCGGGAGCACAGATACGCAGTATTTT. Translation: CASSETSGSTDTQYF. The chain has TRBV9 and TRBJ2-3, with 10 bases lining up with TRBD2. With V trimmed by 3 bases and J by 0 bases, 1 base remained unmatched. The CDR3 runs to 15 residues. Germline lookup yields CDR1 SGDLS and CDR2 YYNGEE.

The chain carries TRBV28 and TRBJ2-7; 12 positions match TRBD2. The trim removed 3 bases at V and 5 bases at J, leaving 14 bases unmatched. The CDR3 has 18 amino acids. CDR1 MDHEN and CDR2 SYDVKM come from the germline V gene. CDR3: CASSFLTSGSRKKNEQYF. DNA of the CDR3: TGTGCCAGCAGTTTCCTGACTAGCGGGAGCAGAAAAAAAAACGAGCAGTACTTC.

This chain joins TRBV27 and TRBJ1-2, with 7 bases identical to TRBD1. CDR1 and CDR2 (germline): MNHEY, SMNVEV (reference sequence). Losses at the gene ends were 7 bases for V and 8 bases for J; bases not matched to a gene: 7. This CDR3 spans 12 amino acids. The CDR3 DNA reads as TGTGCCAGCAAGAGCAGGGGGGCGGGCTACACCTTC. Protein sequence: CASKSRGAGYTF.

V and J are TRBV2 and TRBJ1-1; 8 positions match TRBD1. Germline V CDR1 and CDR2: SNHLY, FYNNEI. V trimming: 4 bases; J trimming: 0 bases; junction bases outside the gene matches: 1. The CDR3 totals 14 residues. CDR3 DNA sequence: TGTGCCAGCAGTGGACAGGGGATGAACACTGAAGCTTTCTTT. It codes for CASSGQGMNTEAFF.

The chain's CDR3 is CASSLRRYYEQYF. In DNA, the CDR3 is TGTGCCAGTAGTTTGAGGCGTTACTACGAGCAGTACTTC. The V gene is TRBV19, the J gene TRBJ2-7; no definite D call. Germline CDR1 and CDR2: LNHDA and SQIVND (reference sequence). Trimming left V 5 bases short and J 3 bases short, with 11 bases between. The CDR3 has 13 amino acids.

This chain connects TRBV4-1 to TRBJ1-4, with D hard to call. Trimming removed 0 bases at V and 0 bases at J, with 5 bases between. The CDR3 has 15 amino acids. CDR1 is MGHRA, CDR2 YSYEKL, per germline. The DNA for the CDR3 is TGCGCCAGCAGCCAAGATACAGCAACTAATGAAAAACTGTTTTTT. This sequence encodes CASSQDTATNEKLFF.

The J gene is TRBJ2-7, the V gene TRBV4-1, with D possibly being TRBD2 (6 bases). V shed 6 bases and J shed 0 bases, with 15 bases lying between them. Germline V CDR1 and CDR2: MGHRA, YSYEKL. The CDR3 length is 15 residues. As DNA, the CDR3 is TGCGCCAGCAGATTGACTAGTGAAACCTCCTACGAGCAGTACTTC. Its translation is CASRLTSETSYEQYF.

Here the CDR3 reads CASSKGTLGGSGRGSYNEQFF. CDR3 coding DNA: TGTGCCAGCAGCAAAGGGACCCTGGGCGGTAGCGGGAGGGGTTCCTACAATGAGCAGTTCTTC. The V and J genes are TRBV21-1 and TRBJ2-1; the table's D gene call, TRBD2, was not cross checked with the DNA. TRBV21-1 is a pseudogene. The CDR3 sequence is 21 residues long.

The chain combines TRBV2 with TRBJ1-1, with TRBD1 identical over 8 bases. This CDR3 is built from 14 residues. V was clipped by 7 bases and J by 2 bases; unmatched bases: 6. The germline V gene has CDR1 SNHLY and CDR2 FYNNEI. DNA for the CDR3: TGTGCCAGCACCGGACAGGGTGCAAACACTGAAGCTTTCTTT. Protein sequence: CASTGQGANTEAFF.

The chain couples TRBV2 to TRBJ2-3; the match to TRBD1 covers 9 bases. This CDR3 spans 15 amino acids. V trimming: 1 base; J trimming: 4 bases; junction bases outside the gene matches: 3. Germline CDR1 reads SNHLY; CDR2 reads FYNNEI. CDR3 sequence reads: CASSEGGTGSDTQYF. The CDR3 region has the DNA TGTGCCAGCAGTGAAGGGGGGACAGGGTCAGATACGCAGTATTTT.

A single count supports this clone. This chain joins TRBV6-1 and TRBJ2-7, with 10 bases matching TRBD1. V dropped 8 bases and J dropped 2; count of bases not matched to a gene: 9. CDR1 is MNHNS, CDR2 SASEGT, per germline. The CDR3 is 15 amino acids. DNA for the CDR3: TGTGCCAGCGAAAAGGGACAGGGGAAAACCTACGAGCAGTACTTC. Protein sequence: CASEKGQGKTYEQYF.

This rearrangement joins TRBV7-6 to TRBJ2-1, with TRBD2 as a possible D gene (5 bases). The CDR3 extends over 15 amino acids. The V gene lost 3 bases and the J gene lost 2 bases, with 11 bases spanning the gap. Looked up from germline, CDR1 is SGHVS and CDR2 is FNYEAQ. CDR3 nucleotides: TGTGCCAGCAGCTTCGGACTCGAACCCTACAATGAGCAGTTCTTC. Translation gives CASSFGLEPYNEQFF.

The chain combines TRBV19 with TRBJ2-7; D perhaps matches TRBD1 (6 bases). This CDR3 has 14 residues. Trimming removed 5 bases at V and 6 bases at J, with 17 bases between. Germline CDR1 is LNHDA and CDR2 is SQIVND (reference sequence). CDR3 bases: TGTGCCAGTAGTCCCTTCCTCCAGGGGCCCGAGCAGTACTTC. Its protein is CASSPFLQGPEQYF.

The rearrangement links TRBV29-1 to TRBJ2-7, with 13 nucleotides matching TRBD2. CDR3 length equals 14 residues. The germline CDR1 and CDR2 sequences are SQVTM and ANQGSEA. Trimming at V came to 4 bases and at J to 6 bases, leaving 6 bases not matched to a gene. The CDR3 sequence is CSVGGLAGAREQYF. The CDR3 region has the DNA TGCAGCGTTGGCGGACTAGCGGGAGCTCGCGAGCAGTACTTC.

This clone was detected only once. At one of its ends the junction is not consistent with the germline gene, which may arise from a read error. The CDR3 loop reads CASSSTSGRMNGQFF. DNA for the CDR3: TGTGCCAGCAGTTCGACTAGCGGGCGAATGAATGGGCAGTTCTTC. This rearrangement joins TRBV6-6 to TRBJ2-1, with 10 bases matching TRBD2. There are 15 residues in the CDR3. CDR1 and CDR2 (germline): MNHNY, SVGAGI (reference sequence).

The chain couples TRBV9 to TRBJ2-5; D is possibly TRBD2 (7 bases). The CDR3 is made up of 15 amino acids. V lost 6 bases and J lost 2, with 17 bases in between. CDR1 and CDR2 from the germline V gene are SGDLS and YYNGEE. This CDR3 reads CASTVGGGLQETQYF. CDR3 bases: TGTGCCAGCACAGTGGGGGGGGGCTTGCAAGAGACCCAGTACTTC.

The rearrangement uses TRBV5-1 and TRBJ2-4; D is undetermined. The CDR3 runs to 13 residues. The V end lost 4 bases, the J end lost 5 bases, and 10 bases lay between the germline ends. The germline V gene has CDR1 SGHRS and CDR2 YFSETQ. CDR3 coding DNA: TGCGCCAGCAGCCTACTACCCCAAAACATTCAGTACTTC. It codes for CASSLLPQNIQYF.

The CDR3 sequence is CASSLDGQPTADTQYF. The CDR3, as DNA: TGCGCCAGCAGCTTGGACGGACAGCCCACGGCAGATACGCAGTATTTT. This chain uses TRBV5-1 with TRBJ2-3; perhaps TRBD1 as D (6 bases). Germline V gene sequence: CDR1 SGHRS, CDR2 YFSETQ. Trimming left V 0 bases short and J 4 bases short, with 15 bases between. The CDR3 is 16 residues long.

V and J are TRBV15 and TRBJ2-3, with TRBD1 matching over 7 bases. The CDR3 length is 13 residues. The germline gives CDR1 LNHNV, CDR2 YYDKDF (reference sequence). Trimming took 7 bases from V and 2 from J; bases not matched to a gene: 3. The CDR3 is CATKTGTTDTQYF. For the CDR3, the DNA is TGTGCCACCAAGACAGGGACCACAGATACGCAGTATTTT.

The rearrangement uses TRBV29-1 and TRBJ2-1; a weak D match, TRBD2 (7 bases). The germline CDR1 and CDR2 sequences are SQVTM and ANQGSEA. The CDR3 contains 15 residues. V was clipped by 6 bases and J by 6 bases, with 21 bases between them. In DNA form, the CDR3 reads TGCAGCGTGGCCCACAGGGCGGGGGTAAGCAATGAGCAGTTCTTC. It specifies CSVAHRAGVSNEQFF.

The chain couples TRBV7-9 to TRBJ2-5, with 7 positions matching TRBD2. The V gene end was trimmed by 5 bases and the J gene end by 1 base; junction bases not matched to a gene: 4. The CDR3 loop spans 14 amino acids. Germline CDR1 is SEHNR and CDR2 is FQNEAQ (reference sequence). The CDR3 region is CASSQTSLQETQYF. CDR3 coding DNA: TGTGCCAGCAGCCAGACTAGCCTCCAAGAGACCCAGTACTTC.

The chain combines TRBV11-2 with TRBJ2-5; TRBD2 is a possible D gene (5 bases). CDR1 is SGHAT, CDR2 FQNNGV, per germline. This CDR3 has 14 residues. V dropped 5 bases and J dropped 6 bases, with 16 bases sitting between them. The DNA for the CDR3 is TGTGCCAGCAGCCCCAGCGGTAAGGGTCAGACCCAGTACTTC. Protein product: CASSPSGKGQTQYF.